The 7 T cell receptor beta chains in this list originate from one sample, sequenced in a study of cytomegalovirus exposure and HLA in healthy donors. The PCR used 60 Vbeta and 13 Jbeta primers. The method was immunoSEQ multiplex PCR; TCRdb's version includes in-frame clones alone and lacks a portion of them. The sample carries about 140,000 clones, around 80% recorded once. Material for sequencing was PBMCs. These receptor sequences come from a man aged 25-40 years in good health and CMV-seronegative.

The chain joins TRBV14 to TRBJ2-2, with TRBD2 matching 9 bases. Germline loops: CDR1 SGHDN, CDR2 FVKESK. The junction had 10 bases not matched to a gene; V was cut back by 1 base and J by 7 bases. This CDR3 region has 17 residues. The CDR3 nucleotides read TGTGCCAGCAGCCAAGTGGGAAATAGCGGGAGTGTCGGGGAGCTGTTTTTT. As protein: CASSQVGNSGSVGELFF.

The rearrangement uses TRBV19 and TRBJ2-3; 10 bases match TRBD2. The CDR3 extends over 17 amino acids. CDR1 and CDR2 (germline): LNHDA, SQIVND (reference sequence). Trimming at V came to 1 base and at J to 3 bases, leaving 7 bases not matched to a gene. The CDR3 spells CASSIGLAGVSTDTQYF. The CDR3 DNA is TGTGCCAGTAGTATAGGTCTAGCGGGGGTGTCGACAGATACGCAGTATTTT.

This clone has more than one count but fewer than ten. The CDR3 here is CASRYTGGFEETQYF. The CDR3 coding sequence is TGCGCCAGCAGATACACAGGGGGCTTCGAAGAGACCCAGTACTTC. The chain employs TRBV5-1 and TRBJ2-5; 9 bases line up with TRBD1. V lost 5 bases, J lost 3 bases, and 8 bases stayed unmatched. This CDR3 region has 15 residues. The germline V gene has CDR1 SGHRS and CDR2 YFSETQ. Complete variable domain (other parts from reference TRBV5-1 and TRBJ2-5): KAGVTQTPRYLIKTRGQQVTLSCSPISGHRSVSWYQQTPGQGLQFLFEYFSETQRNKGNFPGRFSGRQFSNSRSEMNVSTLELGDSALYLCASRYTGGFEETQYFGPGTRLLVL.

V is TRBV30 and J is TRBJ1-3, with no clear D. The CDR3 runs to 14 residues. The germline V gene has CDR1 GTSNPN and CDR2 SVGIG (reference sequence). V was clipped by 8 bases and J by 2 bases, with 16 bases between them. The CDR3 DNA sequence: TGTGCCGCCCAGGCCGGGATCCCTGGAAACACCATATATTTT. Its translation: CAAQAGIPGNTIYF.

This clone was detected only a few times. The rearrangement links TRBV15 to TRBJ1-1; D call uncertain. Trimming left V 0 bases short and J 1 base short, with 6 bases between. The V gene's germline CDR1 is LNHNV and CDR2 YYDKDF (reference sequence). CDR3 length equals 14 residues. The CDR3 reads CATSRDTGNTEAFF. In nucleotides, the CDR3 is TGTGCCACCAGCAGAGATACGGGGAACACTGAAGCTTTCTTT. Full variable domain (remainder filled in from reference TRBV15 and TRBJ1-1): DAMVIQNPRYQVTQFGKPVTLSCSQTLNHNVMYWYQQKSSQAPKLLFHYYDKDFNNEADTPDNFQSRRPNTSFCFLDIRSPGLGDTAMYLCATSRDTGNTEAFFGQGTRLTVV.

This chain joins TRBV18 and TRBJ2-7, with 8 nucleotides matching TRBD1. Germline V gene data show CDR1 as KGHSH and CDR2 as LQKENI. CDR3 length: 15 amino acids. V dropped 4 bases and J dropped 4; count of bases not matched to a gene: 9. The CDR3 DNA follows: TGTGCCAGCTCACTCGGACAGGGAGAGGGATACGAGCAGTACTTC. Translated: CASSLGQGEGYEQYF.

This chain uses TRBV6-1 with TRBJ1-4; D remains ambiguous. The CDR3 extends over 14 amino acids. The V and J ends lost 11 bases and 3 bases respectively, with 16 bases between them. CDR1 is MNHNS and CDR2 is SASEGT in the germline V gene. The CDR3 spells CAGAPGYSNEKLFF. CDR3 in DNA: TGTGCCGGCGCGCCAGGTTACTCTAATGAAAAACTGTTTTTT.